The T cell receptor beta chain described here comes from a study of T cell repertoires in cytomegalovirus infection. Overall study context: Indicated by public TCR beta signatures were CMV infection and matching HLA type. General study results and limits: What dominated the ex vivo response were HLA-C-restricted CMV-specific TCR beta clonotypes.

This clonotype has just a few counts. Its antigen is unknown. TCRdb reanalysed the reads using MiXCR and keeps one entry per CDR3 protein. The profile shows about 890,000 distinct CDR3 sequences, around 29% of them singletons. With 5 bases removed from V and 3 bases from J, the gap between germline ends came to 13 bases. Germline CDR1 and CDR2: SEHNR and FQNEAQ (reference sequence). The CDR3 totals 14 residues. The sequence was collected from a human donor in good health (CMV status not recorded). Some clones in this sample may be carry-over from other donors' samples. V is TRBV7-9 and J is TRBJ1-1, with D perhaps matching TRBD1 (5 bases). The sequencing used cultured CD8+ T cells from PBMCs, collected from culture after CMV antigen stimulation. CDR3 loop: CASSPRQRDTEAFF. The CDR3 nucleotides read TGTGCCAGCAGCCCGAGACAGAGAGACACTGAAGCTTTCTTT.